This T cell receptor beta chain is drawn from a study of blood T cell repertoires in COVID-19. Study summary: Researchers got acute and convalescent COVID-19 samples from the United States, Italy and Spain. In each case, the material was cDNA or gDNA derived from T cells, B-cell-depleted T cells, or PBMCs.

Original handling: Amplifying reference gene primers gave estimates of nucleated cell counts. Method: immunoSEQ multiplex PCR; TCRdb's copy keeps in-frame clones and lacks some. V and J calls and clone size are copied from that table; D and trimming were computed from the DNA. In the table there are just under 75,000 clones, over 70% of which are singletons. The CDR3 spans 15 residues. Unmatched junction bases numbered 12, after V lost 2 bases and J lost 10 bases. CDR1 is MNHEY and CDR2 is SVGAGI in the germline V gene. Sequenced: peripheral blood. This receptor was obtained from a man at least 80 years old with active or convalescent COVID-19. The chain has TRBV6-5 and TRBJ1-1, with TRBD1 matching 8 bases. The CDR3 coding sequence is TGTGCCAGCAGTTACAATTCTCAGGGGGCCGAAAGAGCTTTCTTT. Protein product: CASSYNSQGAERAFF.